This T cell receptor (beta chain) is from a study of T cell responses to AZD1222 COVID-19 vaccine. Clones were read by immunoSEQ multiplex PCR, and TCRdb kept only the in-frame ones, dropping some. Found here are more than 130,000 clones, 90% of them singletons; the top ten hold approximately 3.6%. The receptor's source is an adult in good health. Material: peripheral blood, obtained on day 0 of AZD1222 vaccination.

CDR3 nucleotides: TGTGCCAGCAGCAACCGAGGGACAGGTGCAGATACGCAGTATTTT. Amino acid sequence: CASSNRGTGADTQYF. The chain combines TRBV11-2 with TRBJ2-3; 8 bases align to TRBD1. CDR1 and CDR2 from the germline V gene are SGHAT and FQNNGV. V lost 5 bases, J lost 4 bases, and 8 bases stayed unmatched. The CDR3 covers 15 residues. Together with reference TRBV11-2 and TRBJ2-3, the CDR3 gives the full variable domain: EAGVAQSPRYKIIEKRQSVAFWCNPISGHATLYWYQQILGQGPKLLIQFQNNGVVDDSQLPKDRFSAERLKGVDSTLKIQPAKLEDSAVYLCASSNRGTGADTQYFGPGTRLTVL.